Presented here are 11 T cell receptor beta chains from one specimen sequenced in a study of blood T cells in healthy people across ages. For the second PCR, which ran for roughly 6 to 12 cycles, a sample-barcoded 5' primer and a J-beta primer mix were used. Using its own MiXCR run on the 5' RACE reads, TCRdb lists one record per CDR3 protein. Of over a million distinct CDR3 sequences in the sample, around 45% were seen once. Sequenced material: blood. The receptors originated from a woman aged 60-75 years in good health.

The rearrangement links TRBV11-1 to TRBJ2-5; 7 nucleotides match TRBD1. Per the germline V gene, CDR1 is SGHAT and CDR2 is FQDESV (reference sequence). This CDR3 region has 15 residues. V dropped 6 bases and J dropped 4; count of bases not matched to a gene: 11. CDR3: CASSSHGTDRETQYF. The CDR3 DNA sequence: TGTGCCAGCAGTTCTCATGGGACAGATCGAGAGACCCAGTACTTC.

J is TRBJ2-3 and V is TRBV4-1, with 12 nucleotides matching TRBD2. This CDR3 comprises 16 residues. Germline CDR1 reads MGHRA; CDR2 reads YSYEKL. J lost 6 bases, V lost 6 bases, and 10 bases had no gene match. Written as DNA, the CDR3 is TGCGCCAGCAGAATCGGGACTAGCGGGCCTGGGGATACGCAGTATTTT. Translation: CASRIGTSGPGDTQYF.

A note on this clonotype: A much larger clone lies one base from this, so it may be a read error. V usage is TRBV7-9 and J usage is TRBJ1-4; the match to TRBD1 covers 9 bases. Germline CDR1 and CDR2: SEHNR and FQNEAQ (reference sequence). CDR3 length: 14 residues. The V segment lost 4 bases and the J segment 6 bases; nucleotides outside the gene matches: 3. CDR3 coding DNA: TGTGCCAGCAGCTCGGACAGGGGACATGAAAAACTGTTTTTT. The encoded protein is CASSSDRGHEKLFF.

V usage is TRBV20-1 and J usage is TRBJ2-3; a weak D match, TRBD2 (5 bases). CDR1 DFQATT and CDR2 SNEGSKA come from the germline V gene (reference sequence). V lost 5 bases to trimming and J lost 3 bases, with 12 bases between them. The CDR3 length is 13 residues. The CDR3 DNA reads as TGCAGTGCTCATGGAGCGGCAACAGATACGCAGTATTTT. Protein sequence: CSAHGAATDTQYF.

This clonotype was seen a few times. The rearrangement links TRBV2 to TRBJ2-1, with TRBD1 as a possible D gene (5 bases). The germline V gene encodes CDR1 SNHLY and CDR2 FYNNEI. CDR3 length: 15 residues. Deletions cut 5 bases from V and 0 bases from J, with 11 bases between. CDR3 nucleotides: TGTGCCAGCAGTTATACAGGTCGCTCCTACAATGAGCAGTTCTTC. Translated: CASSYTGRSYNEQFF.

CDR3 residues: CSASQIASGRAYEQYF. The DNA for the CDR3 is TGCAGTGCTAGCCAGATTGCAAGCGGGAGGGCCTACGAGCAGTACTTC. The V call is TRBV20-1, the J call TRBJ2-7; the match to TRBD2 covers 10 bases. The J segment lost 2 bases and the V segment lost 3 bases, leaving 10 bases of the junction unmatched. This CDR3 region has 16 residues. Germline loops: CDR1 DFQATT, CDR2 SNEGSKA (reference sequence).

This clonotype appeared a single time. This sequence joins TRBV4-2 and TRBJ2-7; TRBD2 aligns across 7 bases. Germline-derived CDR1 and CDR2 are LGHNA and YNFKEQ. J lost 6 bases, V lost 1 base, and 9 bases had no gene match. The length of the CDR3 is 15 residues. CDR3 coding DNA: TGTGCCAGCAGCCAAGTGGCGCGGGAGAGAGGCGAGCAGTACTTC. The encoded protein is CASSQVARERGEQYF.

The V call is TRBV6-6, the J call TRBJ2-1; 9 positions match TRBD2. V dropped 7 bases and J dropped 8; count of bases not matched to a gene: 6. CDR1 is MNHNY, CDR2 SVGAGI, per germline (reference sequence). The CDR3 totals 13 residues. In DNA form, the CDR3 reads TGTGCCAGCACTCGTAGCGGGAGCGATGAGCAGTTCTTC. Translation gives CASTRSGSDEQFF.

This clonotype was seen once. This chain links TRBV15 with TRBJ1-2; no reliable D call. This CDR3 is 14 amino acids long. Germline CDR1 is LNHNV and CDR2 is YYDKDF (reference sequence). V gave up 7 bases and J gave up 0 bases, with 12 bases separating them. CDR3 nucleotide sequence: TGTGCCACCACCACGGCGGGAGCTAACTATGGCTACACCTTC. Amino acid sequence: CATTTAGANYGYTF.

This clonotype was found once. The chain joins TRBV5-1 to TRBJ1-1; TRBD1 matches 9 bases. Germline values: CDR1 SGHRS, CDR2 YFSETQ. CDR3 size: 17 residues. V lost 3 bases and J lost 5; bases outside the gene matches: 14. This CDR3 reads CASSSGTGWGWGTEAFF. Here the CDR3 DNA reads TGCGCCAGCAGCTCCGGGACAGGGTGGGGATGGGGAACTGAAGCTTTCTTT. Using reference TRBV5-1 and TRBJ1-1 for the parts outside the CDR3, the full variable domain is KAGVTQTPRYLIKTRGQQVTLSCSPISGHRSVSWYQQTPGQGLQFLFEYFSETQRNKGNFPGRFSGRQFSNSRSEMNVSTLELGDSALYLCASSSGTGWGWGTEAFFGQGTRLTVV.

This chain joins TRBV20-1 and TRBJ2-7; TRBD1 or TRBD2 may be the D gene (5 bases each). This CDR3 spans 14 amino acids. Trimming left V 5 bases short and J 3 bases short, with 17 bases between. Germline V CDR1 and CDR2: DFQATT, SNEGSKA (reference sequence). CDR3 loop: CSALNRDGNYEQYF. In nucleotides, the CDR3 is TGCAGTGCTCTAAACCGGGACGGAAACTACGAGCAGTACTTC.